These T cell receptor beta chains were read from a single sample in a study of graft-versus-host responses after intestinal transplantation. The repertoire was sequenced with immunoSEQ multiplex PCR; TCRdb's copy has only in-frame clones and lacks some. The sample lists 60,000 to 65,000 clones, more than 85% occurring once. What these receptors recognize is not known. This sample comprised unstimulated CD8+ T cells sorted from spleen or lymph node cells, obtained before transplant. The receptor source for this set is a human donor who was the organ donor for an intestinal transplant. The CDR3 runs from the conserved cysteine through the conserved F or W. The order of the fields is D gene, J gene, V gene, clone size, CDR3 DNA, CDR3 protein. The D gene is left open where the match is weak. Not every row has a clone size; where given, it reads once, few, many or a size class.

D: NA; J: TRBJ2-7; V: TRBV9; size: NA; DNA: TGTGCCAGCAGCGTAGGGTTCGGAGGGAATCTGGCCGGCTACGAGCAGTACTTC; CDR3: CASSVGFGGNLAGYEQYF
D: TRBD1; J: TRBJ1-1; V: TRBV2; size: NA; DNA: TGTGCCAGCAGTGATTGGACAGGGTCAATTGAAGCTTTCTTT; CDR3: CASSDWTGSIEAFF
D: NA; J: TRBJ2-7; V: TRBV28; size: few; DNA: TGTGCCAGCAGTCTTCCCGGAGACCTTTACGAGCAGTACTTC; CDR3: CASSLPGDLYEQYF
D: TRBD1; J: TRBJ2-7; V: TRBV28; size: NA; DNA: TGTGCCAGCAGTCCGCGGGTGGACAGGGGGCGACCTGTGCAGTACTTC; CDR3: CASSPRVDRGRPVQYF
D: NA; J: TRBJ2-3; V: TRBV9; size: NA; DNA: TGTGCCAGCAGCGGCAAAGGAGGCAGCACAGATACGCAGTATTTT; CDR3: CASSGKGGSTDTQYF
D: NA; J: TRBJ2-7; V: TRBV2; size: NA; DNA: TGTGCCAGCAGTGAGCTCCGGGGGACCTCCTACGAGCAGTACTTC; CDR3: CASSELRGTSYEQYF
D: TRBD2; J: TRBJ2-1; V: TRBV9; size: NA; DNA: TGTGCCAGCAGCGGTAGCGGGATGTACAATGAGCAGTTCTTC; CDR3: CASSGSGMYNEQFF
D: TRBD2; J: TRBJ2-3; V: TRBV18; size: NA; DNA: TGTGCCAGCTCACCTAGTGATGGGACTAGCGTAACAGATACGCAGTATTTT; CDR3: CASSPSDGTSVTDTQYF
D: NA; J: TRBJ2-7; V: TRBV5-1; size: once; DNA: TGCGCCAGCAGTCTCTACGGGAGCGAAAGCGAGCAGTACTTC; CDR3: CASSLYGSESEQYF
D: TRBD1; J: TRBJ1-1; V: TRBV10-3; size: NA; DNA: TGTGCCATCAGTGACTCAGGGGGCGGCACTGAAGCTTTCTTT; CDR3: CAISDSGGGTEAFF
D: NA; J: TRBJ2-7; V: TRBV10-3; size: NA; DNA: TGTGCCATCAGCGAAACCGGGACTCAAATTACCTACGAGCAGTACTTC; CDR3: CAISETGTQITYEQYF
D: NA; J: TRBJ2-2; V: TRBV13; size: once; DNA: TGTGCCAGCAGCCCTCACGGGAAAAACACCGGGGAGCTGTTTTTT; CDR3: CASSPHGKNTGELFF
D: TRBD1; J: TRBJ2-3; V: TRBV28; size: NA; DNA: TGTGCCAGCAGTTCCCGGGACAGGAGCACAGATACGCAGTATTTT; CDR3: CASSSRDRSTDTQYF
D: TRBD1; J: TRBJ1-2; V: TRBV9; size: NA; DNA: TGTGCCAGCAGCGTAGGACAGGGGTTCTATGGCTACACCTTC; CDR3: CASSVGQGFYGYTF
D: NA; J: TRBJ2-7; V: TRBV4-2; size: NA; DNA: TGTGCCAGCAGCCAAGATCGACTCGAGCAGTACTTC; CDR3: CASSQDRLEQYF
D: TRBD1; J: TRBJ1-1; V: TRBV10-3; size: NA; DNA: TGTGCCATCAGTGAGATTACAGGGGGCTCGAACACTGAAGCTTTCTTT; CDR3: CAISEITGGSNTEAFF
D: TRBD2; J: TRBJ2-1; V: TRBV9; size: NA; DNA: TGTGCCAGCAGCGTAGTGTGGCTAGCGGGAGACAATGAGCAGTTCTTC; CDR3: CASSVVWLAGDNEQFF
D: NA; J: TRBJ1-6; V: TRBV28; size: NA; DNA: TGTGCCAGCAGAGAACCGGGACACCAGAGCTCCTATAATTCACCCCTCCACTTT; CDR3: CASREPGHQSSYNSPLHF
D: NA; J: TRBJ2-7; V: TRBV5-6; size: few; DNA: TGTGCCAGCAGCTCCGACCGACACTACGAGCAGTACTTC; CDR3: CASSSDRHYEQYF
D: TRBD1; J: TRBJ2-1; V: TRBV15; size: once; DNA: TGTGCCACCAGCAGCCCCAGGGGGCGGCATGAGCAGTTCTTC; CDR3: CATSSPRGRHEQFF
D: TRBD1; J: TRBJ2-7; V: TRBV6-1; size: NA; DNA: TGTGCCAGCAGATCCGGGACAGGGGGCGCGGGGCAGTACTTC; CDR3: CASRSGTGGAGQYF
D: NA; J: TRBJ2-2; V: TRBV19; size: NA; DNA: TGTGCCAGTAGTATAGGTGGCAGGGGCACCGGGGAGCTGTTTTTT; CDR3: CASSIGGRGTGELFF
D: NA; J: TRBJ1-1; V: TRBV27; size: NA; DNA: TGTGCCACCAAATTAGACAGTCTGAACACTGAAGCTTTCTTT; CDR3: CATKLDSLNTEAFF
D: TRBD1; J: TRBJ1-3; V: TRBV28; size: NA; DNA: TGTGCCAGCAGTTTAAGACAGGGGACTACTGGAAACACCATATATTTT; CDR3: CASSLRQGTTGNTIYF
D: TRBD2; J: TRBJ2-1; V: TRBV5-1; size: NA; DNA: TGCGCCAGCAGCTTGGTATCGCGGGAGCTATACAATGAGCAGTTCTTC; CDR3: CASSLVSRELYNEQFF
D: NA; J: TRBJ1-2; V: TRBV19; size: NA; DNA: TGTGCCAGTAGTATAGAGCGGGACGGGAGGGTCGGCTACACCTTC; CDR3: CASSIERDGRVGYTF
D: NA; J: TRBJ2-2; V: TRBV4-1; size: NA; DNA: TGCGCCAGCAGCCAAGACGGGACGAACACCGGGGAGCTGTTTTTT; CDR3: CASSQDGTNTGELFF
D: TRBD1; J: TRBJ1-2; V: TRBV27; size: NA; DNA: TGTGCCACCAAACCCCAGGGGGGTAACTATGGCTACACCTTC; CDR3: CATKPQGGNYGYTF
D: NA; J: TRBJ1-1; V: TRBV10-3; size: NA; DNA: TGTGCCATCGGGAGGGGGGGGCGAGCTTTCTTT; CDR3: CAIGRGGRAFF
D: NA; J: TRBJ2-4; V: TRBV18; size: NA; DNA: TGTGCCAGCTCACGAAGGACACGGGGGATGCCGGGGTGGAACATTCAGTACTTC; CDR3: CASSRRTRGMPGWNIQYF
D: TRBD1; J: TRBJ1-4; V: TRBV18; size: NA; DNA: TGTGCCAGCTCACCATCGGACAGGGAGGATGAAAAACTGTTTTTT; CDR3: CASSPSDREDEKLFF
D: NA; J: TRBJ1-3; V: TRBV28; size: few; DNA: TGTGCCAGCAGTCCGGGAGGATCTGGAAACACCATATATTTT; CDR3: CASSPGGSGNTIYF
D: NA; J: TRBJ1-4; V: TRBV14; size: NA; DNA: TGTGCCAGCAGCACCGGGACTAATGAAAAACTGTTTTTT; CDR3: CASSTGTNEKLFF
D: TRBD2; J: TRBJ2-1; V: TRBV9; size: few; DNA: TGTGCCAGCAGCCCCGGGACTAGATACAATGAGCAGTTCTTC; CDR3: CASSPGTRYNEQFF
D: NA; J: TRBJ1-1; V: TRBV4-3; size: NA; DNA: TGCGCCAGCAGCCAAGGTAGGGGGAACACTGAAGCTTTCTTT; CDR3: CASSQGRGNTEAFF
D: NA; J: TRBJ1-2; V: TRBV19; size: NA; DNA: TGTGCCAGTAGTATAGCCCCGCGGGCATTCTATGGCTACACCTTC; CDR3: CASSIAPRAFYGYTF
D: NA; J: TRBJ2-2; V: TRBV27; size: NA; DNA: TGTGCCAGCAGTTTCTACAGGAACACCGGGGAGCTGTTTTTT; CDR3: CASSFYRNTGELFF
D: NA; J: TRBJ2-1; V: TRBV7-6; size: NA; DNA: TGTGCCAGCAGCTTGGCAGTCCGCTCCTACAATGAGCAGTTCTTC; CDR3: CASSLAVRSYNEQFF
D: NA; J: TRBJ2-7; V: TRBV27; size: NA; DNA: TGTGCCAGCAGTTTATCGCGGCCAGGGGGGACCTACGAGCAGTACTTC; CDR3: CASSLSRPGGTYEQYF
D: TRBD1; J: TRBJ2-7; V: TRBV7-9; size: NA; DNA: TGTGCCAGCGGTCAATCCGGGACAGGGACCAACGAGCAGTACTTC; CDR3: CASGQSGTGTNEQYF
D: NA; J: TRBJ2-3; V: TRBV13; size: NA; DNA: TGTGCCAGCAGCTTAGATGCGGACACAGATACGCAGTATTTT; CDR3: CASSLDADTDTQYF
D: TRBD1; J: TRBJ1-2; V: TRBV9; size: NA; DNA: TGTGCCAGCAGGGGGACAGACGGCTACACCTTC; CDR3: CASRGTDGYTF
D: TRBD2; J: TRBJ2-3; V: TRBV29-1; size: NA; DNA: TGCAGCGTTGCGCGACTAGCGGGAGGCCTTTTGGATACGCAGTATTTT; CDR3: CSVARLAGGLLDTQYF
D: TRBD2; J: TRBJ2-1; V: TRBV7-3; size: NA; DNA: TGTGCCAGCAGCCCCTCCAGCGGGAGGTTGGATGAGCAGTTCTTC; CDR3: CASSPSSGRLDEQFF
D: TRBD2; J: TRBJ2-2; V: TRBV12-5; size: NA; DNA: TGTGCTAGTGGTTTGTACCCGACTAGCGGGTTGAACACCGGGGAGCTGTTTTTT; CDR3: CASGLYPTSGLNTGELFF
D: TRBD2; J: TRBJ2-2; V: TRBV2; size: NA; DNA: TGTGCCAGCAGCACAACAGGACTAGCGGGAGTCTCCGGGGAGCTGTTTTTT; CDR3: CASSTTGLAGVSGELFF
D: NA; J: TRBJ1-2; V: TRBV7-6; size: NA; DNA: TGTGCCAGCAGCTTAGCACTGGTCAGGGGATCGTATGGCTACACCTTC; CDR3: CASSLALVRGSYGYTF
D: TRBD2; J: TRBJ2-7; V: TRBV28; size: NA; DNA: TGTGCCAGCAGTTTAGTAGCTAGCGGGAGCGGATACGAGCAGTACTTC; CDR3: CASSLVASGSGYEQYF
D: NA; J: TRBJ2-3; V: TRBV9; size: NA; DNA: TGTGCCAGCAGCGTAGGGGTCTGGGGCGACACCCCTAGCACAGATACGCAGTATTTT; CDR3: CASSVGVWGDTPSTDTQYF
D: NA; J: TRBJ1-6; V: TRBV28; size: NA; DNA: TGTGCCAGCAGCCCAAGACAGGTCACCTATAATTCACCCCTCCACTTT; CDR3: CASSPRQVTYNSPLHF
D: TRBD2; J: TRBJ2-5; V: TRBV29-1; size: NA; DNA: TGCAGCGTTGAGCGGGAGGGCCAAGAGACCCAGTACTTC; CDR3: CSVEREGQETQYF
D: TRBD1; J: TRBJ1-2; V: TRBV13; size: NA; DNA: TGTGCCAGCAGCTTAGAGGGCAGTGGGGACAGGAGGAACTACACCTTC; CDR3: CASSLEGSGDRRNYTF
D: NA; J: TRBJ2-7; V: TRBV29-1; size: NA; DNA: TGCAGCGTCAGGGCTGACTACGAGCAGTACTTC; CDR3: CSVRADYEQYF
D: TRBD2; J: TRBJ2-1; V: TRBV30; size: once; DNA: TGTGCCTGGAGCGCATCGCAGCGGGAGAAGACTGAGCAGTTCTTC; CDR3: CAWSASQREKTEQFF
D: TRBD2; J: TRBJ2-1; V: TRBV27; size: NA; DNA: TGTGCCAGCAGTTATCTGAGGGACTACAATGTGGACAATGAGCAGTTCTTC; CDR3: CASSYLRDYNVDNEQFF
D: TRBD1; J: TRBJ1-1; V: TRBV9; size: NA; DNA: TGTGCCAGCAGCGAAGGACCCGGGACAGGGGTGGCGGCGACTGAAGCTTTCTTT; CDR3: CASSEGPGTGVAATEAFF
D: TRBD1; J: TRBJ1-3; V: TRBV7-9; size: NA; DNA: TGTGCCAGCAGATCTGGGGCAGGGGGCGGAAACACCATATATTTT; CDR3: CASRSGAGGGNTIYF